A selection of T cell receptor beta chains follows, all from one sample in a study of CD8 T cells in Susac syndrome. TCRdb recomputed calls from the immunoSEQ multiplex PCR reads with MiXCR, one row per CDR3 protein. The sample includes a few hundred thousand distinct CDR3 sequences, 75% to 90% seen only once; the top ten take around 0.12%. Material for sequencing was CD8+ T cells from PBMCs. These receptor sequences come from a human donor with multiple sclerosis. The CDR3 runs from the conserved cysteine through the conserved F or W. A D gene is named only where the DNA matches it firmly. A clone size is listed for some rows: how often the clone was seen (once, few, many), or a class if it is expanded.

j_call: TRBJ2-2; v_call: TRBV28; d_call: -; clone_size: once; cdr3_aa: CASSIYSRTENTGELFF; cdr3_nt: TGTGCCAGCAGTATATATAGCCGGACAGAGAACACCGGGGAGCTGTTTTTT
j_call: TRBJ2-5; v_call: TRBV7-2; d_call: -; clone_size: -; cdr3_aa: CASSLSHGVLETQYF; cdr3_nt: TGTGCCAGCAGCCTATCGCACGGAGTCCTTGAGACCCAGTACTTC
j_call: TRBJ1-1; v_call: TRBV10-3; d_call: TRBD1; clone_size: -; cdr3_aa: CAISERGQGYMNTEAFF; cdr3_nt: TGTGCCATCAGTGAGAGGGGACAGGGATACATGAACACTGAAGCTTTCTTT
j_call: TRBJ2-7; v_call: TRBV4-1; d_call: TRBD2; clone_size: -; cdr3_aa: CASSQEGPTSGNYYEQYF; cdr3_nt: TGCGCCAGCAGCCAAGAAGGGCCGACTAGCGGGAATTACTACGAGCAGTACTTC
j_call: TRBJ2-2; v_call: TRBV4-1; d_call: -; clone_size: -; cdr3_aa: CASSQDSGNTGELFF; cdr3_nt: TGCGCCAGCAGCCAAGATAGCGGGAACACCGGGGAGCTGTTTTTT
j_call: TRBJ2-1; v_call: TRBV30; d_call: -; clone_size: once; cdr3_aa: CAWNTVADYNEQFF; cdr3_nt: TGTGCCTGGAACACTGTAGCGGACTACAATGAGCAGTTCTTC
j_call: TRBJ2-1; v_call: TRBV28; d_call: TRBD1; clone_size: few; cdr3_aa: CASSLLGQSYNEQFF; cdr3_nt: TGTGCCAGCAGTTTACTGGGACAGTCCTACAATGAGCAGTTCTTC
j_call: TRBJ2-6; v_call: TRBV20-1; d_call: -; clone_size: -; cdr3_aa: CSARRGLPKGKNGANVLTF; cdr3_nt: TGCAGTGCTAGGAGAGGACTCCCTAAAGGAAAGAATGGGGCCAACGTCCTGACTTTC
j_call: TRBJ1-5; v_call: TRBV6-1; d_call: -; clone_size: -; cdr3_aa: CASIKNSKSNQPQHF; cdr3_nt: TGTGCCAGCATTAAGAATTCCAAGAGCAATCAGCCCCAGCATTTT
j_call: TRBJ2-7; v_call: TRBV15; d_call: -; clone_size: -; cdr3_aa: CATSRDGGFSYEQYF; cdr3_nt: TGTGCCACCAGCAGAGATGGTGGCTTCTCCTACGAGCAGTACTTC
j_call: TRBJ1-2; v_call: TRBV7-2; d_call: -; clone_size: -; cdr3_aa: CASSLGGASGYTF; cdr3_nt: TGTGCCAGCAGCTTAGGAGGGGCCTCTGGCTACACCTTC
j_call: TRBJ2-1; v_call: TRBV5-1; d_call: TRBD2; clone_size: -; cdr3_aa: CASSLVTFGAGGPYEQFF; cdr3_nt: TGCGCCAGCAGCTTGGTCACCTTCGGAGCGGGAGGGCCATATGAGCAGTTCTTC
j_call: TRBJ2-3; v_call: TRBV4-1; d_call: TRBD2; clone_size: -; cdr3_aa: CASSQVHLAGASSTDTQYF; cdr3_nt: TGCGCCAGCAGCCAGGTCCACCTAGCGGGGGCCTCTAGCACAGATACGCAGTATTTT
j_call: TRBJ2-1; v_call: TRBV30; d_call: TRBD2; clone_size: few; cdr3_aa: CAWSAGLAGGNEQFF; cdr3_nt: TGTGCCTGGAGTGCCGGACTAGCGGGAGGCAATGAGCAGTTCTTC
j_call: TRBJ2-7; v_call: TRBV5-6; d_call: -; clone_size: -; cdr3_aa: CASSLGRLGEQYF; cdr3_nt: TGTGCCAGCAGCTTAGGACGGTTGGGCGAGCAGTACTTC
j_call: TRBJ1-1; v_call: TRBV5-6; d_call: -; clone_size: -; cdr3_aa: CASSQSLPGTEAFF; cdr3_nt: TGTGCCAGCAGCCAAAGCTTACCGGGGACTGAAGCTTTCTTT
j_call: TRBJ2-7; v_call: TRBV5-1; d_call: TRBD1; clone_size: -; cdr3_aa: CASSTTGTGILYEQYF; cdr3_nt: TGCGCCAGCAGCACTACCGGGACAGGGATTCTCTACGAGCAGTACTTC
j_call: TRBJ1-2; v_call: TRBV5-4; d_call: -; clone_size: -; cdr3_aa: CASSLADVANYGYTF; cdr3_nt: TGTGCCAGCAGCTTGGCCGACGTTGCTAACTATGGCTACACCTTC
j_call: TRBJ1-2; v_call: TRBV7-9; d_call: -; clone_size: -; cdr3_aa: CASSLREDYGYTF; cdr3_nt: TGTGCCAGCAGCTTAAGGGAGGACTATGGCTACACCTTC
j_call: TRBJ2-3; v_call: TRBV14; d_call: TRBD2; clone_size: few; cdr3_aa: CASSPLALAGRGDTQYF; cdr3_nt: TGTGCCAGCAGCCCGCTCGCTTTAGCGGGAAGAGGTGATACGCAGTATTTT
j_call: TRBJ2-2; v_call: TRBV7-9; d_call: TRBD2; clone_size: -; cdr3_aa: CASSPARSGRAAGELFF; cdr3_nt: TGTGCCAGCAGCCCCGCTCGGAGCGGGAGGGCCGCCGGGGAGCTGTTTTTT
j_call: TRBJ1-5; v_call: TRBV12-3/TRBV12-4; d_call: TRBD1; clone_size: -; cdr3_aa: CASRILGQGKPEGNQPQHF; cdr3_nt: TGTGCCAGCAGGATACTTGGACAGGGGAAACCAGAGGGCAATCAGCCCCAGCATTTT
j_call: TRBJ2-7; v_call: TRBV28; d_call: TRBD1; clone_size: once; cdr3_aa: CASSFSGQGDEQYF; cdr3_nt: TGTGCCAGCAGTTTCTCGGGACAGGGGGACGAGCAGTACTTC
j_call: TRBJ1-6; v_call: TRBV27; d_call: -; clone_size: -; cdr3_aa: CASMGSYNSPLHF; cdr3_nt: TGTGCCAGCATGGGCTCCTATAATTCACCCCTCCACTTT
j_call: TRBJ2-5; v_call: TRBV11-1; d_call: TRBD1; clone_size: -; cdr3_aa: CASSHGGQGHVETQYF; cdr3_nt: TGTGCCAGCAGCCATGGAGGACAGGGGCATGTGGAGACCCAGTACTTC
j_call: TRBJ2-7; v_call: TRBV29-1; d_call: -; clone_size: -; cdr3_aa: CSVAGWNSYEQYF; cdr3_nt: TGCAGCGTTGCGGGCTGGAACTCCTACGAGCAGTACTTC
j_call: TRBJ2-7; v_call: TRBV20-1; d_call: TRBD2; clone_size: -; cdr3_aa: CSARKPGLAGPSYEQYF; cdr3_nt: TGCAGTGCTCGTAAGCCGGGACTAGCGGGGCCCTCCTACGAGCAGTACTTC
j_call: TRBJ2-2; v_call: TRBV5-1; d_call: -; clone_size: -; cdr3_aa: CASSLALRGNNIRDTGELFF; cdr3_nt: TGCGCCAGCAGCTTGGCCCTAAGAGGAAACAATATAAGAGATACCGGGGAGCTGTTTTTT
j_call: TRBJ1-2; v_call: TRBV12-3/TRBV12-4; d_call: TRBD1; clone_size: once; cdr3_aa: CASSLVGTGLDGYTF; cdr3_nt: TGTGCCAGCAGTTTAGTAGGGACAGGGTTAGATGGCTACACCTTC
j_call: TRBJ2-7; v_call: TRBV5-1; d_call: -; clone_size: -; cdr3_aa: CASSLFDHEQYF; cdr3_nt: TGCGCCAGCAGCTTGTTTGACCACGAGCAGTACTTC
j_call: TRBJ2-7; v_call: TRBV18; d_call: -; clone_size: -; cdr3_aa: CASQDGSYEQYF; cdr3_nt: TGTGCCAGTCAGGACGGCTCCTACGAGCAGTACTTC
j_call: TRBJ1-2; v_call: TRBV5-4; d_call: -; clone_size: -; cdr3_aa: CASSPGEKYGYTF; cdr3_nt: TGTGCCAGCAGCCCGGGAGAGAAGTATGGCTACACCTTC
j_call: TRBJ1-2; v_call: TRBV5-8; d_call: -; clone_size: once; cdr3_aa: CASSNPREGGYGYTF; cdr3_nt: TGTGCCAGCAGCAACCCCCGTGAAGGGGGCTATGGCTACACCTTC
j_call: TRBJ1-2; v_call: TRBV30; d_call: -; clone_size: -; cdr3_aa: CAWSPPAVNYGYTF; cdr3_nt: TGTGCCTGGAGTCCGCCCGCGGTAAACTATGGCTACACCTTC
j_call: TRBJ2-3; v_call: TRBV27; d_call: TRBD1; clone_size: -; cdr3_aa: CASSLEGQGGTDTQYF; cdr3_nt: TGTGCCAGCAGTTTGGAGGGACAGGGCGGCACAGATACGCAGTATTTT
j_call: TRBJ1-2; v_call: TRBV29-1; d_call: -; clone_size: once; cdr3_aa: CSVESTANYGYTF; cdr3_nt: TGCAGCGTGGAATCGACAGCAAACTATGGCTACACCTTC
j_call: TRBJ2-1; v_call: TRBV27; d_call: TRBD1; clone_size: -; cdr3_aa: CACSTGGRSEQFF; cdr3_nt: TGTGCCTGCTCGACAGGGGGTCGGAGTGAGCAGTTCTTC
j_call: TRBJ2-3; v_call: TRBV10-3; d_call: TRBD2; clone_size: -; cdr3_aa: CAISGGGITDTQYF; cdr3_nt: TGTGCCATCAGTGGCGGGGGTATTACAGATACGCAGTATTTT
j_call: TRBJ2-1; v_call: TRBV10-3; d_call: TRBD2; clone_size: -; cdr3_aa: CAISDHGTSVYNEQFF; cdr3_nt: TGTGCCATCAGTGATCACGGGACTAGCGTTTACAATGAGCAGTTCTTC
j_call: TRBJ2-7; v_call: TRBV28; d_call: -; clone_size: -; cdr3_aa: CASSFEQVRYEQYF; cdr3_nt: TGTGCCAGCAGTTTCGAACAGGTGCGCTACGAGCAGTACTTC
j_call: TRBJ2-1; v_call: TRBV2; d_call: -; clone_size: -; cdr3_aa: CASSADSFEQFF; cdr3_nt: TGTGCCAGCAGCGCGGACTCGTTTGAGCAGTTCTTC
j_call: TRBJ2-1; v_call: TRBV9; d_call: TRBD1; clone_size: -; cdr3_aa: CASSETDRDLYNEQFF; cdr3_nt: TGTGCCAGCAGCGAGACCGACAGGGACCTCTACAATGAGCAGTTCTTC
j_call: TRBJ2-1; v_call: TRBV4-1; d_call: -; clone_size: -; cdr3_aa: CASSHGQGAEQFF; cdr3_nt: TGCGCCAGCAGCCATGGTCAGGGTGCGGAGCAGTTCTTC
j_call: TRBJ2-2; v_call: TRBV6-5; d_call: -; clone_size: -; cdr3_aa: CASSGGQNTGELFF; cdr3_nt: TGTGCCAGCAGTGGGGGACAGAACACCGGGGAGCTGTTTTTT
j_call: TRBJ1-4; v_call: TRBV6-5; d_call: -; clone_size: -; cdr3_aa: CASSYLRGTNEKLFF; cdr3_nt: TGTGCCAGCAGTTACCTCAGGGGAACTAATGAAAAACTGTTTTTT
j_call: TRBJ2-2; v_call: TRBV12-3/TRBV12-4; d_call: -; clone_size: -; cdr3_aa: CASSLYRVNTGELFF; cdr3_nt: TGTGCCAGCAGTTTGTACAGGGTGAACACCGGGGAGCTGTTTTTT
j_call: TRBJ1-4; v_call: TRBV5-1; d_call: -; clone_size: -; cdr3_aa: CASRQGPNEKLFF; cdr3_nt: TGCGCCAGCAGACAGGGTCCAAATGAAAAACTGTTTTTT
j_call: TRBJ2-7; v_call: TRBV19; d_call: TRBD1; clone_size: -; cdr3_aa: CASSRQGGTYEQYF; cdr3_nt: TGTGCCAGTAGCCGACAGGGTGGCACCTACGAGCAGTACTTC
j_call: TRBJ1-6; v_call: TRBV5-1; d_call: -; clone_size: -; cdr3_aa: CASSLGTGRNNSPLHF; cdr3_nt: TGCGCCAGCAGCTTGGGAACAGGGCGAAATAATTCACCCCTCCACTTT
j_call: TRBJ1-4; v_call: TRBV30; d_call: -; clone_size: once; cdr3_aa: CAWSRGNNEKLFF; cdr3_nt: TGTGCCTGGAGCAGAGGAAATAATGAAAAACTGTTTTTT
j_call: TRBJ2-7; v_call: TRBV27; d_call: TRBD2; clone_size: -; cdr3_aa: CASSFLAGAYEQYF; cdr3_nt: TGTGCCAGCAGTTTCCTAGCGGGGGCCTACGAGCAGTACTTC